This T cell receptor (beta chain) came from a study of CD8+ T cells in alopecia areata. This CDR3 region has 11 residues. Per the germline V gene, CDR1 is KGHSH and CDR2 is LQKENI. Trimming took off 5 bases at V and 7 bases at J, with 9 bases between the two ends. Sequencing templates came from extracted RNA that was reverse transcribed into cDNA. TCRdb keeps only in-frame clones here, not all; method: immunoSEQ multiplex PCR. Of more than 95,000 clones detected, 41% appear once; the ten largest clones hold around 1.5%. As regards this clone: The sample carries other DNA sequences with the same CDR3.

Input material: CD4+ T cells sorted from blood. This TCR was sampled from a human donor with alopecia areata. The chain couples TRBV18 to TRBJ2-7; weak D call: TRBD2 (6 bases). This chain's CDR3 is CASSGGREQYF. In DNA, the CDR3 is TGTGCCAGCTCAGGAGGGAGAGAGCAGTACTTC.